This paragraph covers one TCR beta chain sequence. Antigen: not known. Both 60 Vbeta primers and 13 Jbeta primers went into the PCR. Sequencing used immunoSEQ multiplex PCR; TCRdb keeps in-frame clones, though not all of them. The sample records some 120,000 clones, about 80% being singletons. The source of the sample is a study of cytomegalovirus exposure and HLA in healthy donors. Study observations and caveats: A previous analysis found most TCR beta V segments productive roughly 87% or roughly 30% of the time. Accurate predictions that matched the HLA-A and HLA-B alleles of most subjects were reportedly made from TCR beta sequences.

Germline V gives CDR1 KGHSH, CDR2 LQKENI. V was clipped by 2 bases and J by 0 bases, with 14 bases between them. This CDR3 contains 17 residues. This chain links TRBV18 with TRBJ2-1, with D perhaps matching TRBD2 (5 bases). Sequencing input: PBMCs. The source of this sequence is a man younger than 35 in good health and CMV-seronegative. CDR3 in DNA: TGTGCCAGCTCACCAGTCAGCCCGGGGAGCTCCTACAATGAGCAGTTCTTC. It yields the protein CASSPVSPGSSYNEQFF.